Shown below are 20 T cell receptor beta chains from a single sample sequenced in a study of tumor-infiltrating lymphocytes in primary liver carcinoma. The template, approximately 500 ng total RNA, yielded TCR beta cDNA made with a constant-region primer. For TCR beta, libraries were produced by three nested multiplex PCR rounds using slightly modified ARM-PCR. Amplification in the first two PCR rounds was performed using TRBV1-TRBV30 forward primers and a C-beta reverse primer for about 10 cycles each. TCRdb processed the multiplex PCR reads anew with MiXCR; each CDR3 protein has one entry. The profile shows about 64,000 distinct CDR3 sequences, about 71% of them singletons. Bulk tissue was left unsorted, and RNA and DNA were co-extracted from 20-30 mg of it. Input material: liver tumor tissue from sampling region 4. Subset described: tumor region T4, right-lateral pole. The origin of the receptors is a man aged 40-49 years with primary liver carcinoma and hepatitis B virus infection.

In regard to this clonotype: The junction shows a germline mismatch at one end, possibly a read error. CDR3 residues: CASSYSKAGGLSGTNVLTF. In DNA form, the CDR3 reads TGTGCCAGCAGTTACTCGAAAGCGGGTGGCCTCTCTGGGACCAACGTCCTGACATTC. J is TRBJ2-6 and V is TRBV6-6; TRBD2 might be the D (6 bases). CDR1 MNHNY and CDR2 SVGAGI come from the germline V gene (reference sequence). This CDR3 has 19 amino acids.

With respect to this clonotype: A clone one base away is much larger, so this may be a read error. The rearrangement uses TRBV7-8 and TRBJ2-1; D gene unclear. Trimming took 1 base from V and 4 from J, leaving 11 bases between them. Germline V lookup: CDR1 SGHVS, CDR2 FQNEAQ. The CDR3 runs 15 residues. CDR3 sequence (DNA): TGTGCCAGCAGCTTAGGGATTCCTAATTACAATGAGCAGTTCTTC. This translates into CASSLGIPNYNEQFF.

For this clonotype: A read error may produce the germline difference seen at one junction end. This rearrangement joins TRBV6-1 to TRBJ1-6, with no clear D. The germline gives CDR1 MNHNS, CDR2 SASEGT. The CDR3 totals 10 residues. CDR3 nucleotide sequence: TGTGCCAGCGGGGATTCATCCCTACACTTT. It yields the protein CASGDSSLHF.

This clonotype occurred many times. No conserved phenylalanine or tryptophan ends this CDR3, so it is likely a read error. V is TRBV4-3 and J is TRBJ2-1; no reliable D call. The V end lost 6 bases, the J end lost 5 bases, and 20 bases lay between the germline ends. The CDR3 is 16 amino acids. Per the germline V gene, CDR1 is LGHNA and CDR2 is YSLEER. This CDR3 is CASSQFPPPADNEQFS. In DNA, the CDR3 is TGCGCCAGCAGTCAATTCCCCCCCCCGGCGGACAATGAGCAGTTCTCC.

As to this clonotype: A junction end diverges from the germline sequence, so it may reflect a read error. The chain links TRBV10-3 to TRBJ2-3; 7 bases line up with TRBD2. This CDR3 is 16 amino acids long. Germline CDR1 ENHRY, CDR2 SYGVKD. The CDR3 sequence is CAISRDYQWCTDTQYF. The CDR3 coding sequence is TGTGCCATCAGCCGGGACTACCAATGGTGCACAGATACACAGTATTTT.

This clonotype has ten or more counts. The chain joins TRBV29-1 to TRBJ2-5; 7 bases align to TRBD2. Germline CDR1 and CDR2: SQVTM and ANQGSEA. The CDR3 is 13 residues long. Trimming removed 4 bases from V and 5 bases from J; junction bases left unmatched: 7. The CDR3 coding sequence is TGCAGCGTTGGTGGGAGGGCCGCTGAGACCCAGTACTTC. Translated, it gives CSVGGRAAETQYF.

With respect to this clonotype: An end of the junction differs from the germline gene, which may be a read error. V usage is TRBV10-1 and J usage is TRBJ2-3; the D gene is possibly TRBD2 (5 bases). In germline, CDR1 is WNHNN, CDR2 SYGVQD (reference sequence). The CDR3 has 15 residues. CDR3 residues: CASSDEGKQHDTHDF. The DNA of the CDR3 is TGCGCCAGCAGTGACGAGGGTAAACAGCACGATACGCATGATTTT.

This chain links TRBV29-1 with TRBJ2-7; D ambiguous. Germline CDR1 SQVTM, CDR2 ANQGSEA. The CDR3 is 11 residues long. CDR3 in DNA: TGCAGTGTCGGAGAGGTACTCGAGCAGTACTTC. It specifies CSVGEVLEQYF.

Points on this clonotype: The junction differs from germline at one of its ends, possibly a read error. The rearrangement links TRBV4-3 to TRBJ2-1, with TRBD2 matching 10 bases. CDR1 and CDR2 from the germline V gene are LGHNA and YSLEER. The CDR3 totals 15 residues. The DNA for the CDR3 is TGTGCCAGCAGCCACTTCGGACTAGCGGTCAATGAGCAGTTCTTC. The encoded protein is CASSHFGLAVNEQFF.

To note about this clonotype: Relative to the germline gene, one junction end is altered; a read error may explain this. This chain uses TRBV6-1 with TRBJ1-4; 8 bases fit TRBD1. This CDR3 has 14 amino acids. CDR1 MNHNS and CDR2 SASEGT come from the germline V gene. Written as DNA, the CDR3 is TGCGCCAGCAATGAAGGGACAGGAGGGGAAAAACTGTTTTTT. Translating gives CASNEGTGGEKLFF.

Turning to this clonotype: The conserved phenylalanine or tryptophan normally closing the CDR3 is absent here, so this likely arose from a read error. V usage is TRBV10-3 and J usage is TRBJ1-2, with TRBD1 matching over 9 bases. The CDR3 covers 14 residues. The J segment lost 5 bases and the V segment lost 8 bases, leaving 9 bases of the junction unmatched. Germline CDR1 is ENHRY and CDR2 is SYGVKD. Here the CDR3 DNA reads TGTGCCATCGCTGAAACCGGGACAGGGTATGGCTACACCTTA. Its protein is CAIAETGTGYGYTL.

To note about this clonotype: An end of the junction differs from the germline gene, which may be a read error. The chain recombines TRBV5-8 with TRBJ2-4, with 13 positions matching TRBD2. Per germline, CDR1 SGHTS and CDR2 YDEGEE. CDR3 length: 16 residues. DNA for the CDR3: TGTGTCAGCAGCCTGGGACTAGCGGGACCCAAAAACATTCAGTACTTT. Translation: CVSSLGLAGPKNIQYF.

Notes on this clonotype: At one end the junction does not follow the germline gene, possibly because of a read error. V is TRBV6-5 and J is TRBJ2-4; D gene ambiguous. This CDR3 region has 17 residues. Per the germline V gene, CDR1 is MNHEY and CDR2 is SVGAGI. CDR3 protein: CASRARWKPGSKNIQYF. Written as DNA, the CDR3 is TGTGCAAGCAGAGCGCGATGGAAACCAGGAAGCAAAAACATTCAGTACTTC.

Many counts were recorded for this clonotype. At one boundary the junction diverges from the germline segment, which might be a read error. The chain links TRBV11-3 to TRBJ2-1; D possibly corresponds to TRBD1 (5 bases). Per the germline V gene, CDR1 is SGHNT and CDR2 is YENEEA. The CDR3 runs 14 residues. CDR3 sequence: CARSLGVSNNEQFF. Written as DNA, the CDR3 is TGTGCCCGCAGCTTAGGGGTCAGCAACAATGAGCAGTTCTTC.

This CDR3 is CASSGRDRNYEQYF. For the CDR3, the DNA is TGTGCCAGCAGTGGGAGGGATAGGAATTACGAGCAGTACTTC. The V gene is TRBV6-1, the J gene TRBJ2-7; D possibly corresponds to TRBD2 (6 bases). The V gene lost 4 bases and the J gene lost 4 bases, with 14 bases spanning the gap. Germline V gene lookup returns CDR1 MNHNS and CDR2 SASEGT. The CDR3 runs 14 residues.

A remark on this clonotype: Mismatch with germline at one junction end may stem from a read error. This rearrangement joins TRBV4-1 to TRBJ2-7; tentatively, D is TRBD1 or TRBD2 (5 bases each). CDR1 is MGHRA, CDR2 YSYEKL, per germline. This CDR3 has 14 amino acids. The CDR3 region is CASSLLGLGDEQYF. The CDR3 coding sequence is TGCGCCAGCAGCCTCCTAGGGCTAGGGGACGAACAGTACTTC.

This clonotype was recorded a few times. At one boundary the junction diverges from the germline segment, which might be a read error. The chain recombines TRBV7-9 with TRBJ2-4; possibly TRBD2 for D (6 bases). The germline V gene encodes CDR1 SEHNR and CDR2 FQNEAQ (reference sequence). The CDR3 consists of 16 residues. The CDR3 is CASSPTSSVAKIIQYF. The CDR3 region has the DNA TGTGCCAGCAGCCCTACTAGCAGTGTAGCCAAAATCATTCAGTACTTC.

Comments on this clonotype: The CDR3 end shows no conserved phenylalanine or tryptophan, and so a read error is likely. The chain employs TRBV11-2 and TRBJ1-4; unclear D gene. CDR3 length: 15 residues. Germline V gives CDR1 SGHAT, CDR2 FQNNGV. The CDR3 nucleotides read TGTCCCAGCAGCTTAGACGGGTTCGCTAATGAAAAACTGTTTCTC. This encodes CPSSLDGFANEKLFL.

Regarding this clonotype: A clone one base away is much larger, so this may be a read error. The CDR3 protein is CASSCVAGSKDTQYF. The CDR3 DNA sequence: TGCGCCAGCAGCTGTGTAGCGGGGAGCAAAGATACGCAGTATTTT. The V call is TRBV5-1, the J call TRBJ2-3; 8 bases fit TRBD2. The V gene's germline CDR1 is SGHRS and CDR2 YFSETQ. This CDR3 contains 15 residues.

Only a few counts were recorded for this clonotype. A junction boundary mismatches the germline segment, possibly from a read error. The V gene is TRBV29-1, the J gene TRBJ1-4; the D is unclear. CDR3 length: 11 residues. Germline lookup yields CDR1 SQVTM and CDR2 ANQGSEA. CDR3 DNA: TGTAGCGTTGGGAAAGTCGAAAAACTGTTTTTT. Protein product: CSVGKVEKLFF.